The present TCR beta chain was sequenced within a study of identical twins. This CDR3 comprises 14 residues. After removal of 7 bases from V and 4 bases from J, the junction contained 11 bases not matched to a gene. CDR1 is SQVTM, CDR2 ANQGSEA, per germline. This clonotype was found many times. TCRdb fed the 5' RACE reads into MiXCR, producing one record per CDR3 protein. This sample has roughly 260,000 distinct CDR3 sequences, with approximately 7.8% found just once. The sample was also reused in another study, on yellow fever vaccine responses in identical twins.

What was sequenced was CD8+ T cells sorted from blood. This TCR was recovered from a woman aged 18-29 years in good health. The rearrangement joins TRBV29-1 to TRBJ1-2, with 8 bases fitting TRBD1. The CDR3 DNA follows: TGCAGCGCACCTTTTCCCGGACAGGGCTATGGCTACACCTTC. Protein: CSAPFPGQGYGYTF.